This T cell receptor (beta chain) was identified in a study of beta chain features in type 1 diabetes. Whole-study results and caveats: Shorter TCRB CDR3s, moderately but significantly so, marked every one of the four CD4+ subsets in Type 1 diabetes patients. These data did not resolve whether HLA type affects TCRB rearrangement.

This clone was observed a few times. The antigen is not known. CDR1 and CDR2 from the germline V gene are SGHVS and FQNEAQ. CDR3 length equals 12 residues. V was pared by 3 bases and J by 7 bases, with 9 bases between. The entirety of the isolated RNA underwent reverse transcription, so expressed TCRB transcripts were sequenced. Sequenced naive, central memory and regulatory T cell samples produced an average of around 3.5 million reads. Produced via immunoSEQ multiplex PCR; TCRdb's table is partial and in-frame only. This sample has roughly 140,000 clones, with 7.5% to 10% found just once. The sequence was collected from a man aged 18 to 30 in good health. The chain is built from TRBV7-8 and TRBJ1-2, with no clear D. The sample comprised central memory CD4+ T cells from blood. The CDR3 reads CASSFPAGGYTF. CDR3 in DNA: TGTGCCAGCAGCTTCCCGGCGGGTGGCTACACCTTC.